This note documents a single T cell receptor beta chain sequence. The antigen is unknown. Germline lookup yields CDR1 SEHNR and CDR2 FQNEAQ (reference sequence). The CDR3 is 14 amino acids. This entry is derived from a study of CXCR3-negative and CXCR3-positive naive CD8 T cells. It was by 5' RACE with UMI labels that the TRB cDNA libraries were prepared. TCRdb reprocessed the 5' RACE reads and stores each CDR3 protein as one record, lacking DNA. Recorded for this sample: more than 65,000 distinct CDR3 sequences. Among CD8+ T cells, naive ones were CD45RO-CCR7+CD27+CD95-. General study points: With respect to TRBV-TRBJ usage, naive CXCR3-negative and CXCR3-positive cells were similar; memory differed. More hydrophobic TRB CDR3s occurred in CXCR3-positive than in CXCR3-negative naive cells.

V and J are TRBV7-9 and TRBJ2-1; TCRdb indicates TRBD1, and absent DNA this call remains unverified. This sequence was found in a human donor in good health. Some clones in this sample may be carry-over from other donors' samples. Specimen: naive CXCR3- CD8+ T cells from blood. Sample subset: CD45RO-CCR7+CD27+CD95- naive CD8+ T cells lacking CXCR3 (TNR3-). CDR3 loop: CASCQGRSYNEQFF.